This T cell receptor beta chain emerged from a study of Graves' ophthalmopathy and Graves' hyperthyroidism. Looking at the study overall: Peripheral blood was collected at initial diagnosis, before any treatment.

Researchers classed hyperthyroidism as stable given no ophthalmopathy within 18 months of follow-up. Reliance was placed on clinical symptoms, serum thyroxine, TRAb, thyroid ultrasound and orbital computed tomography for diagnosis. What supplied the PBMCs was about 9.1 ml of fresh peripheral blood. Trimming took off 2 bases at V and 0 bases at J, with 10 bases between the two ends. The CDR3 contains 15 residues. This clonotype was picked up many times. RNA transcripts were the source from which TCR beta CDR3 regions were amplified. RT-PCR with HTBI primers came first, then second-round multiplex PCR. MiXCR, run by TCRdb on the multiplex PCR reads, gives a single entry per CDR3 protein. The profile covers 350,000 to 400,000 distinct CDR3 sequences, with approximately 15% appearing a single time and 5.5% to 7% taken by the ten largest.

The sample consisted of peripheral blood. The chain recombines TRBV12-3 or TRBV12-4 with TRBJ1-1; tentative D call: TRBD1 (6 bases). This TCR derives from a woman younger than 30 with stable Graves' hyperthyroidism. The chain's CDR3 is CASSLPTGMNTEAFF. CDR3 DNA: TGTGCCAGCAGTTTACCGACAGGCATGAACACTGAAGCTTTCTTT.